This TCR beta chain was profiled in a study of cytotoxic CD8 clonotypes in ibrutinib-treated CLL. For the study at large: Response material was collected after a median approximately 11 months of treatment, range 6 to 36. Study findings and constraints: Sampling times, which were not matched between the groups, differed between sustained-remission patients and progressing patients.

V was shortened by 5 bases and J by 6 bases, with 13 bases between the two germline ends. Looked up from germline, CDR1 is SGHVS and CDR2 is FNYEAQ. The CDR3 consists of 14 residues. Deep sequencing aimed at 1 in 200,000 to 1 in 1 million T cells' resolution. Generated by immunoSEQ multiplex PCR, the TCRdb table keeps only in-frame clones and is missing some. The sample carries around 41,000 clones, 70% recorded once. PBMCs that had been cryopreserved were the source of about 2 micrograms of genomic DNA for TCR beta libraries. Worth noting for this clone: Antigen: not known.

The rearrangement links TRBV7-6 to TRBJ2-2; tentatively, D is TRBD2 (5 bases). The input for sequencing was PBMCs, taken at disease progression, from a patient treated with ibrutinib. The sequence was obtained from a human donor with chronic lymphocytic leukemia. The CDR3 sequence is CASSRGTPPGELFF. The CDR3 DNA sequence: TGTGCCAGCAGCCGGGGAACCCCCCCCGGGGAGCTGTTTTTT. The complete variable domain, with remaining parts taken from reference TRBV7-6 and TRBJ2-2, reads GAGVSQSPRYKVTKRGQDVALRCDPISGHVSLYWYRQALGQGPEFLTYFNYEAQQDKSGLPNDRFSAERPEGSISTLTIQRTEQRDSAMYRCASSRGTPPGELFFGEGSRLTVL.